This T cell receptor (beta chain) derives from a study of T-cell reconstitution after alpha-beta-depleted transplantation in children. Study-wide points: It was reported that alpha-beta T cells came from several hundred expanded graft clones (about two months after transplant). There were some patients whose high TCRbeta diversity at day 60 came from surviving recipient T cells and thymic progenitors. T-cell counts and diversity were attributed mostly to newly produced T cells one year after transplant.

Germline lookup yields CDR1 SGHRS and CDR2 YFSETQ. This CDR3 region has 17 residues. Trimming at V came to 3 bases and at J to 2 bases, leaving 11 bases not matched to a gene. With regard to this clonotype: The antigen remains undetermined.

The library targeted TCRbeta and was prepared with unique molecular identifiers. TCRdb reprocessed the PCR reads via MiXCR and lists one record per CDR3 protein. This table has about 980,000 distinct CDR3 sequences, 25% to 35% appearing once. This material consisted of PBMCs, mostly from graft donor cells, taken 360 days after TCRalphabeta/CD19-depleted stem cell transplant. This clonotype was sampled from a boy in the first two years of life who had a stem cell transplant for SCID, so the T cells may come from the graft donor. The chain carries TRBV5-1 and TRBJ2-1; 7 positions match TRBD2. DNA of the CDR3: TGCGCCAGCAGCTCCGCGTTTGGGGGGGGAACCTACAATGAGCAGTTCTTC. This codes for CASSSAFGGGTYNEQFF.